This T cell receptor (beta chain) was observed in a study of memory CD4+ T cells and cytomegalovirus serostatus. Assay used: immunoSEQ multiplex PCR; TCRdb lists only in-frame clones, some missing. The top ten hold roughly 1.7% of the sample, which has 52,000 or so clones, about 80% seen once. Single viable CD3+CD4+CD8-CD45RO+ cells were sorted as the memory CD4+ T cells. Serum IgG to CMV pp150, pp28, p38 and p52 defined serostatus. Total CD4+ T cells were enriched by CD4 positive selection. This clone was seen more than once but under ten times. V gave up 0 bases and J gave up 8 bases, with 22 bases separating them. The CDR3 is 17 residues long. In germline, CDR1 is SGHDN, CDR2 FVKESK.

This TCR was recovered from an adult in good health and CMV-seronegative. This sequence joins TRBV14 and TRBJ1-2, with TRBD1 as a possible D gene (5 bases). Sequenced material: memory CD4+ T cells from blood. CDR3: CASSQDQRPYGAGGYTF. The CDR3 DNA sequence: TGTGCCAGCAGCCAAGATCAACGGCCATACGGGGCAGGAGGCTACACCTTC.